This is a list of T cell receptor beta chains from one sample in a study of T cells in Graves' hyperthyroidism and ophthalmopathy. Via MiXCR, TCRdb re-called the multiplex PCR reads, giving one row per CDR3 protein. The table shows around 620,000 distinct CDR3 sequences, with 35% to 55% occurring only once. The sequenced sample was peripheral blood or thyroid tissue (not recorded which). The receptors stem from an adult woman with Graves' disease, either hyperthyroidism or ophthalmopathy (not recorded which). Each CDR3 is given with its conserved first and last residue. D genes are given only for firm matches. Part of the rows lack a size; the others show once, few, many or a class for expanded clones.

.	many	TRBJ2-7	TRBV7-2	TGTGCCAGCAGTGAGGGGTGGAGCTCCTACGAGCAGTACTTC	CASSEGWSSYEQYF
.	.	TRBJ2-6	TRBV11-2	TGTGCCAGCAGCTTAGAGGTGGCCAACGTCCTGACTTTC	CASSLEVANVLTF
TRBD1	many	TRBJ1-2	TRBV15	TGTGCCACCAGCAGAGACCGGACAGGAGGTGGCTACACCTTC	CATSRDRTGGGYTF
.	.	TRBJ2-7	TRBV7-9	TGTGCCAGCAGCTTACTCGGCGGGGTAAGCCGAGAGCAGTACTTC	CASSLLGGVSREQYF
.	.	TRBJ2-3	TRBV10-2	TGCGCCAGCATCAATACTAGTTCTGGCACAGATACGCAGTATTTT	CASINTSSGTDTQYF
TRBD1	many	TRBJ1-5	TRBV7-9	TGTGCCAGCAGCTTAGGGCTAGGGGACAGGGACAGTCAGCCCCAGCATTTT	CASSLGLGDRDSQPQHF
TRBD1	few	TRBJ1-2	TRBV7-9	TGTGCCAGCAGTCTAGACAGGGGGAATGGCTACACCTTC	CASSLDRGNGYTF
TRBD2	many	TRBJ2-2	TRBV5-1	TGCGCCAGCAGCGGAGAACAGCGGGAGTGGACCGGGGAGCTGTTTTTT	CASSGEQREWTGELFF
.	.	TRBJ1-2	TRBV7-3	TGTGCCAGCAGCCTAGGGCCCAAGACAGGAAGCTATGGCTACACCTTC	CASSLGPKTGSYGYTF
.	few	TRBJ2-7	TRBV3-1	TGTGCCAGCAGCCGCCAGGGGGAGCAGTACTTC	CASSRQGEQYF
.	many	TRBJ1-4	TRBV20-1	TGCAGTGCCGACCACGCTAATGAAAAACTGTTTTTT	CSADHANEKLFF
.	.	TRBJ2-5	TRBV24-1	TGTGCCACCAGTGAACACAGGGATGTGGATGAGCAGTACTTC	CATSEHRDVDEQYF
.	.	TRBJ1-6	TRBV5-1	TGCGCCAGCAGCTCACACCGGGACGGAGCGAAGGCCCTCCACTTT	CASSSHRDGAKALHF
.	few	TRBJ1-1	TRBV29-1	TGCAGCGTTGAAAGGCAGGTGTACACTGAAGCTTTCTTT	CSVERQVYTEAFF
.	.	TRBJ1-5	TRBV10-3	TGTGCCATCAGTGAGTCCCTTGCGGGAGCGGGCGAGACCCAGCATTTT	CAISESLAGAGETQHF
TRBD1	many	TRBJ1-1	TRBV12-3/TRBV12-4	TGTGCCAGCAGGATGGACAGGGGGCTTACTGAAGCTTTCTTT	CASRMDRGLTEAFF
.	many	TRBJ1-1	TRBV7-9	TGCGCCAGCAGCCCGGAGCCGAACACTGAAGCTTTCTTT	CASSPEPNTEAFF
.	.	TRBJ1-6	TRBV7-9	TGTGCCACCCTGGACCTTAGCTTTAGCTCCTATAATTCACCCCTCCACTTT	CATLDLSFSSYNSPLHF
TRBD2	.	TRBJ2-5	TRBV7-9	TGTGCCAGCAGCCCTTGGGGGGGAGGCCAAGAGACCCAGTACTTC	CASSPWGGGQETQYF
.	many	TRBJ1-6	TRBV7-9	TGTGCCAGCAGCCCCCTAAATTCACCCCTCCACTTT	CASSPLNSPLHF
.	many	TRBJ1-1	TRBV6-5	TGTGCCAGCAGTTCGATGTTAGAGGAACTTTTCTTT	CASSSMLEELFF
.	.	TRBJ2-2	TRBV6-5	TGTGCCAGCAGGTGGCTATTTAGCGGGGAGCTGTTTTTT	CASRWLFSGELFF
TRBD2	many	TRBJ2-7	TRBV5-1	TGCGCCAGCAGCTATAGCGGGAGGGCCTACGAGCAGTACTTC	CASSYSGRAYEQYF
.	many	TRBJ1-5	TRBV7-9	TGTGCCAGCAGCCCCCCGGGACCCGGGAGTCAGCCCCAGCATTTT	CASSPPGPGSQPQHF
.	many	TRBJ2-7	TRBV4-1	TGCGCCAGCAGCTCCCAAGCGGCCTCCTACGAGCAGTACTTC	CASSSQAASYEQYF
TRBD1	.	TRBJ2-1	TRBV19	TGTGCCAGTAGAAAACAGGGGACGTCCTACAATGAGCAGTTCTTC	CASRKQGTSYNEQFF
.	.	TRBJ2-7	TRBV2	TGTGCCAGCAGCCCGAGGCCCCAAACCTACGAGCAGTACTTC	CASSPRPQTYEQYF
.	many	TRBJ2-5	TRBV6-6	TGTGCCAGCAACCACCTAGGGGGGACCCAGTACTTC	CASNHLGGTQYF
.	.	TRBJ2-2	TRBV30	TGTGCCTGGAGTTGGGTGTCGGGGTCCGGGGAGCCGTTTTTT	CAWSWVSGSGEPFF
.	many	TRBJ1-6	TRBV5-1	TGCGCCAGCAGCTTGGGTCAATCGGATAATTCACCCCTCCACTTT	CASSLGQSDNSPLHF
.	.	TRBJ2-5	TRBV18	TGTGCCAGCTCACTTACGAGGGACCAGCCCCAGTACTTC	CASSLTRDQPQYF
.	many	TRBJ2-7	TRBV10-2	TGCGCCAGCTCGACGGGGAGCTCCTACGAGCAGTACTTC	CASSTGSSYEQYF
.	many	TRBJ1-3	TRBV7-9	TGTGCCAGCAGCTTGAGTGGAATATCTGGAAACACCATATATTTT	CASSLSGISGNTIYF
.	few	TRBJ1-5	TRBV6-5	TGTGCCATCAGTTACGGCCAGAACCAGCCCCAGCATTTT	CAISYGQNQPQHF
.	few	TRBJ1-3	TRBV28	TGTGCCAGCATCTTCGGGGGGGGCTCTGGAAACACCATATATTTT	CASIFGGGSGNTIYF
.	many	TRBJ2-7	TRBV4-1	TGCGCCAGCAGCCCCTTTGGGGGCGTTCGATCCTACGAGCAGTACTTC	CASSPFGGVRSYEQYF
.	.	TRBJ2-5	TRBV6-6	TGTGCCAGCAGGCCCCCGGGATCTTCAGGGTGGTCCCAGTACTTC	CASRPPGSSGWSQYF
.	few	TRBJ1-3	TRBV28	TGTGCCAGCAGGGTACCGGGAGGAAACACCATATATTTT	CASRVPGGNTIYF
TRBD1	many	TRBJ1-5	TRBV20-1	TGCAGTGCTCCCGGGACAGTGAGCAATCAGCCCCAGCATTTT	CSAPGTVSNQPQHF
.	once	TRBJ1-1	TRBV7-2	TGTGCCAGCAGCTTAGGGCCCTCGAGGGTTACCAGCACTGAAGCTTTCTTT	CASSLGPSRVTSTEAFF
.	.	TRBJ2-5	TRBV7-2	TGTGCCAGCAGCTTAGGCGGCAGGGGTGAGGCCCAGTACTTC	CASSLGGRGEAQYF
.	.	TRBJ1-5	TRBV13	TGTGCCAGCAGCTCCCCAGGGACTAGCGGCCATAGTACGGAGACCCAGCATTTT	CASSSPGTSGHSTETQHF
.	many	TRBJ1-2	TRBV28	TGTGCCAGCAGACGGACAGATGCTAACTATGGCTACACCTTC	CASRRTDANYGYTF
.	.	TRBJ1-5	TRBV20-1	TGCAGTGCAGCCAGACAGCCGGGTCAGCCCCAGCATTTT	CSAARQPGQPQHF
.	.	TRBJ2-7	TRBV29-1	TGCAGCGTGGGGTCGGGCCCACCTCCGCAGGAGCAGTACTTC	CSVGSGPPPQEQYF
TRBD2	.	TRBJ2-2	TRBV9	TGTGCCAGCAGCCCGGGACTAGCGGCTACCGGGGAGCTGTTTTTT	CASSPGLAATGELFF